Described below is a single T cell receptor (beta chain) sequence and its context. The data stem from a study of OX40 agonist ivuxolimab in advanced cancers. Clones were read by immunoSEQ multiplex PCR, and TCRdb kept only the in-frame ones, dropping some. Here the sample spans roughly 20,000 clones, about 76% being singletons. V dropped 6 bases and J dropped 6; count of bases not matched to a gene: 7. CDR3 length: 13 amino acids. The germline V gene encodes CDR1 SNHLY and CDR2 FYNNEI. This receptor was taken from an adult with an advanced solid tumor such as melanoma, head and neck, liver or kidney cancer. This sequence joins TRBV2 and TRBJ2-7, with TRBD1 matching 8 bases. The starting material was CD4+ or CD8+ T cells sorted from blood, obtained in a trial of the OX40 agonist ivuxolimab. The CDR3: CASRSDRDFEQYF. The CDR3 DNA is TGTGCCAGCAGGTCGGACAGGGACTTCGAGCAGTACTTC.